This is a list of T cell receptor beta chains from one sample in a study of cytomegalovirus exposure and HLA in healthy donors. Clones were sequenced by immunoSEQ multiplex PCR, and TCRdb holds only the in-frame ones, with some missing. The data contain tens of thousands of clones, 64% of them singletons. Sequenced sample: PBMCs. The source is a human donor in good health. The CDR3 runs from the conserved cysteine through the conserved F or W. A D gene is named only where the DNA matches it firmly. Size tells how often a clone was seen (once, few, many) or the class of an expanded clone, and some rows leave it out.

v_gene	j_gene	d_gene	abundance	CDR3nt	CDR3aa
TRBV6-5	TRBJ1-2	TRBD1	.	TGTGCCAGCAGTTCCTACTCGGGACAGGCGCCCTATGGCTACACCTTC	CASSSYSGQAPYGYTF
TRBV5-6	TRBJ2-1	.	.	TGTGCCAGCAGCTTACGAGAAGTTACTGAGCAGTTCTTC	CASSLREVTEQFF
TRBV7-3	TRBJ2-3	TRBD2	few	TGTGCCAGCAGCCCAGCGGGGGACGGCACAGATACGCAGTATTTT	CASSPAGDGTDTQYF
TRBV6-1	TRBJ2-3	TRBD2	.	TGTGCCAGCACACTAGCGGCGTCCGTCCCAGATACGCAGTATTTT	CASTLAASVPDTQYF
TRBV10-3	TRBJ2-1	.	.	TGTGCCATCAGTTGGACAGAGGCACTATACAATGAGCAGTTCTTC	CAISWTEALYNEQFF
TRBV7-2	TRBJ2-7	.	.	TGTGCCTCCTCCTATGGCAGTGGGCTCGAGCAGTACTTC	CASSYGSGLEQYF
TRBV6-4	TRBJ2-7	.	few	TGTGCCAGCATGCAGGGGTTTTGCGAGCAGTACTTC	CASMQGFCEQYF
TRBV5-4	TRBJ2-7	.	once	TGTGCCAGCAGCTTGGGGCAGGGAAGCGAGCAGTACTTC	CASSLGQGSEQYF
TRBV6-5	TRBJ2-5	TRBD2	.	TGTGCCAGCAATCAAGCGGGGGGAGAGACCCAGTACTTC	CASNQAGGETQYF
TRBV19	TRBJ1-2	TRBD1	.	TGTGCCACCACAGGGGAGACTAACTATGGCTACACCTTC	CATTGETNYGYTF
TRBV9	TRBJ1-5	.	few	TGTGCCAGCAGCGTAGACCCCGCGCAGCCCCAGCATTTT	CASSVDPAQPQHF
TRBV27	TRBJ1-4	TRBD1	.	TGTGCCAGCAGTTTAGAGGCAGGGGGAAATGAAAAACTGTTTTTT	CASSLEAGGNEKLFF
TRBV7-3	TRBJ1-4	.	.	TGTGCCAGCAGCCCGGGGAACGGAGAAAAGCTGTTTTTT	CASSPGNGEKLFF
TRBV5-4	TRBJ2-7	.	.	TGTGCCAGCAGCTTAGAACAGGGTTTGAGCGAGCAGTACTTC	CASSLEQGLSEQYF